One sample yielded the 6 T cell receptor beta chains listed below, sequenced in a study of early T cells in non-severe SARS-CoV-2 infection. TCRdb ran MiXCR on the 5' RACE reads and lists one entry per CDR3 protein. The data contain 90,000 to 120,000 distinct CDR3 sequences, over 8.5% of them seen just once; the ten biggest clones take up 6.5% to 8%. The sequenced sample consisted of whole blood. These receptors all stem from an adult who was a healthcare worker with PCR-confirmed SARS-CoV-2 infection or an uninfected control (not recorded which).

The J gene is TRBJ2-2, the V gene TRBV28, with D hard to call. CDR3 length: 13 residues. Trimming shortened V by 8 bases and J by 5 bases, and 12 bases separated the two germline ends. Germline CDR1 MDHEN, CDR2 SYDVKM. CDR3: CASYRTGTGELFF. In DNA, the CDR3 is TGTGCCAGCTACCGGACCGGGACCGGGGAGCTGTTTTTT. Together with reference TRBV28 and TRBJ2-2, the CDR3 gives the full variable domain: DVKVTQSSRYLVKRTGEKVFLECVQDMDHENMFWYRQDPGLGLRLIYFSYDVKMKEKGDIPEGYSVSREKKERFSLILESASTNQTSMYLCASYRTGTGELFFGEGSRLTVL.

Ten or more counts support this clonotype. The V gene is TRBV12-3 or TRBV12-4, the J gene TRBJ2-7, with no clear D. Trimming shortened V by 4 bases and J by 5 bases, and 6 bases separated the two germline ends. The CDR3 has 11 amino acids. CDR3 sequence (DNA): TGTGCCAGCAGTTCTCGGAACGAGCAGTACTTC. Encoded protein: CASSSRNEQYF.

The CDR3, as DNA: TGTGCCACTACCCCGCCCGGGACAGCAGACTACGAGCAGTACTTC. Its protein product is CATTPPGTADYEQYF. The rearrangement uses TRBV27 and TRBJ2-7; 7 nucleotides agree with TRBD1. The junction had 15 bases not matched to a gene; V was cut back by 10 bases and J by 3 bases. Germline CDR1 reads MNHEY; CDR2 reads SMNVEV (reference sequence). The CDR3 loop spans 15 amino acids.

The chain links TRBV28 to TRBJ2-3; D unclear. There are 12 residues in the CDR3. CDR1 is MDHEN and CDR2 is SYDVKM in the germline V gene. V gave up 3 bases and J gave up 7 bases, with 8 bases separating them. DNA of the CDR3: TGTGCCAGCAGTTTGGGATTCCATACGCAGTATTTT. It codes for CASSLGFHTQYF.

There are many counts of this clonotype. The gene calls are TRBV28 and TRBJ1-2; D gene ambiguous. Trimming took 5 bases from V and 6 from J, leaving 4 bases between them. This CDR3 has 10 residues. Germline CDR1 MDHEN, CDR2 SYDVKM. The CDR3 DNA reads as TGTGCCAGCAGTGGACATGGCTACACCTTC. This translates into CASSGHGYTF.

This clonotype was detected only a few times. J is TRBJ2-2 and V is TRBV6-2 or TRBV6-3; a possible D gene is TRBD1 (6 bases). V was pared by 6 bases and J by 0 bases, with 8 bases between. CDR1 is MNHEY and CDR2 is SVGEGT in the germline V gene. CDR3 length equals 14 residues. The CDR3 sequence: CASRGHPNTGELFF. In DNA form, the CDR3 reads TGTGCCAGCAGGGGACACCCGAACACCGGGGAGCTGTTTTTT.